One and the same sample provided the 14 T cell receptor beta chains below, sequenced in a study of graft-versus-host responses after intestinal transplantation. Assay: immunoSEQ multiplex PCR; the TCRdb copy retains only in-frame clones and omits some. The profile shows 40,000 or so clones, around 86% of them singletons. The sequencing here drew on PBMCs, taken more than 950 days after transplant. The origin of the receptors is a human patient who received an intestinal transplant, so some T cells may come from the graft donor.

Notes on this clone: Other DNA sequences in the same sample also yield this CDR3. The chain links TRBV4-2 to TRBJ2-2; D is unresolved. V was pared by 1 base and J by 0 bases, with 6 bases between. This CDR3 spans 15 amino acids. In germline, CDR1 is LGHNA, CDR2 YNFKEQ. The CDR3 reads CASSQAISNTGELFF. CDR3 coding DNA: TGTGCCAGCAGCCAAGCCATTTCGAACACCGGGGAGCTGTTTTTT.

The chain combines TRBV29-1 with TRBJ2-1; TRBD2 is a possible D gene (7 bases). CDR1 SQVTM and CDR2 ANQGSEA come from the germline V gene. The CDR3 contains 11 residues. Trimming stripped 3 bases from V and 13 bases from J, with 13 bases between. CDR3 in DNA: TGCAGCGTTGAGGGGGGGGCAGGTCAGTTCTTC. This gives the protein CSVEGGAGQFF.

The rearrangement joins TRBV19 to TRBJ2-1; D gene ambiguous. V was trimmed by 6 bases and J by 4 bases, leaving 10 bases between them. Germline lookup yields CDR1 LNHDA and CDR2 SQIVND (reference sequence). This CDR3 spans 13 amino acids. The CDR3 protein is CASSVVVYNEQFF. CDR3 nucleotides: TGTGCCAGTAGCGTCGTCGTATACAATGAGCAGTTCTTC.

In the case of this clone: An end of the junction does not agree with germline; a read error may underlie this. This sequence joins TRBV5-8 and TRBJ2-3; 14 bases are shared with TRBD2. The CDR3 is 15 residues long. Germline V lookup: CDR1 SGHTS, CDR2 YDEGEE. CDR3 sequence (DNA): TGTGCCAGCACCTTGACTAGCGGGGGGGCGGATACGCAGTATTTT. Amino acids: CASTLTSGGADTQYF.

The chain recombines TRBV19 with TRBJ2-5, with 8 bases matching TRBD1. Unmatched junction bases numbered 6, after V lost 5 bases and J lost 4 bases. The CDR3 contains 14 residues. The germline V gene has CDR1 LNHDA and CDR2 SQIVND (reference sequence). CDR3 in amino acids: CASSVGQGPETQYF. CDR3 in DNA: TGTGCCAGTAGTGTCGGACAGGGCCCAGAGACCCAGTACTTC. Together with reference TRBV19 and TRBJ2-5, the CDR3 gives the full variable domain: DGGITQSPKYLFRKEGQNVTLSCEQNLNHDAMYWYRQDPGQGLRLIYYSQIVNDFQKGDIAEGYSVSREKKESFPLTVTSAQKNPTAFYLCASSVGQGPETQYFGPGTRLLVL.

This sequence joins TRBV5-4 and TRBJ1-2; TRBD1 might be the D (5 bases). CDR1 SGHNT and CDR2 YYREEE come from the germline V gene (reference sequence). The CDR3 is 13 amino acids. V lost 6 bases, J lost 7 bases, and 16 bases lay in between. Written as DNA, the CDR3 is TGTGCCAGCATCGAATCCGGGGGGAGTGGCTACACCTTC. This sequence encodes CASIESGGSGYTF.

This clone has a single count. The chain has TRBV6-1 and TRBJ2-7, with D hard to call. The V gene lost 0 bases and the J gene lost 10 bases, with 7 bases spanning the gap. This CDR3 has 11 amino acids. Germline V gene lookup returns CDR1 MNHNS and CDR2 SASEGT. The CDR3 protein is CASSEAGSQYF. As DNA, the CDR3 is TGTGCCAGCAGTGAAGCGGGCTCCCAGTACTTC.

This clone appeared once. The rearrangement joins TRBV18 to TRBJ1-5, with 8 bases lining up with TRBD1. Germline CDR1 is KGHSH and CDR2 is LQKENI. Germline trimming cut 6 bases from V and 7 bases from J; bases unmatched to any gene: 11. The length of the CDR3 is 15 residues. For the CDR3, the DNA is TGTGCCAGCTCTACTACAGGGGGAGATAACCAGCCCCAGCATTTT. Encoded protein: CASSTTGGDNQPQHF.

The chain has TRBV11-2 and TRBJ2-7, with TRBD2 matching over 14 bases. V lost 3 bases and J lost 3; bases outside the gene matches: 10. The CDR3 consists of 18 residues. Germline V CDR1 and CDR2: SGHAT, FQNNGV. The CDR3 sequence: CASSFIGLAGGRIYEQYF. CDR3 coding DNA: TGTGCCAGCAGCTTCATTGGACTAGCGGGGGGCAGAATCTACGAGCAGTACTTC.

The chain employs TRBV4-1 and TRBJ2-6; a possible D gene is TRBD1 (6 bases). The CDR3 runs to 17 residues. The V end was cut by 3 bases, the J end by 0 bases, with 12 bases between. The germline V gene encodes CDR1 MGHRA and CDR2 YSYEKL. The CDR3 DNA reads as TGCGCCAGCAGCCACCTCGGACAGCCCTCTGGGGCCAACGTCCTGACTTTC. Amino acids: CASSHLGQPSGANVLTF.

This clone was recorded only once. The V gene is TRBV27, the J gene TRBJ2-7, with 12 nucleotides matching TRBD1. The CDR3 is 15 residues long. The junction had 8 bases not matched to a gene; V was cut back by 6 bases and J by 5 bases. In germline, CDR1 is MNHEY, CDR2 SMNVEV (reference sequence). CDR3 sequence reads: CASSLTGTGGHEQYF. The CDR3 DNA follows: TGTGCCAGCAGCCTCACCGGGACAGGGGGCCACGAGCAGTACTTC.

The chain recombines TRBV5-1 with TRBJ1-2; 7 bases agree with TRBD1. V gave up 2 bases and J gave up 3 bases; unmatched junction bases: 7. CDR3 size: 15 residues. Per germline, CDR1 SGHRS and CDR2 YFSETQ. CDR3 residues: CASSFATGMDYGYTF. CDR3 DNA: TGCGCCAGCAGCTTCGCGACAGGGATGGACTATGGCTACACCTTC.

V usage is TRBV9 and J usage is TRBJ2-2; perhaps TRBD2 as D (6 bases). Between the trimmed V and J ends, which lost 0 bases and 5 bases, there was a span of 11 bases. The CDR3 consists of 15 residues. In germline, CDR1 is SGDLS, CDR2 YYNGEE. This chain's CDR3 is CASSVAVGGTGELFF. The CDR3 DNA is TGTGCCAGCAGCGTAGCAGTGGGGGGAACCGGGGAGCTGTTTTTT.

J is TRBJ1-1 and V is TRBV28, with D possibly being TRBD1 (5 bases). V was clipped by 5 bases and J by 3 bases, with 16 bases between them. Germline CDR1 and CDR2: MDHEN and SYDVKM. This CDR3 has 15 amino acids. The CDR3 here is CASSPSTGLYTEAFF. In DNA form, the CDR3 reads TGTGCCAGCAGTCCCTCAACAGGTCTGTACACTGAAGCTTTCTTT.